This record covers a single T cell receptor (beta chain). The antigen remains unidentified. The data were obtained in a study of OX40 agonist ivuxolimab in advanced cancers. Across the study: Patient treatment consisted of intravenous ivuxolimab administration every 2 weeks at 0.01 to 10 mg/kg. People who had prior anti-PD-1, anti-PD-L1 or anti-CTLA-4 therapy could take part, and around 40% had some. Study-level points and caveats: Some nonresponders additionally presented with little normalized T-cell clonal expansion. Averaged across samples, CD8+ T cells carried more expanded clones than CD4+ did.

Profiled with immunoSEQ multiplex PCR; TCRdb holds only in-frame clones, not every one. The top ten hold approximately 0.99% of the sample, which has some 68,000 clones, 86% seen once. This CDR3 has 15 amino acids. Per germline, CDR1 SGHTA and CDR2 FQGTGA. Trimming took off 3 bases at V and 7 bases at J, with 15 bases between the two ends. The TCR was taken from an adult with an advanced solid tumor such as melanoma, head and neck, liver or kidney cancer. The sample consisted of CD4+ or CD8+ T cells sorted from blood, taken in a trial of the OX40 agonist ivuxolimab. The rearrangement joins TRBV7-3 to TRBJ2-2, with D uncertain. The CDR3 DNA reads TGTGCCAGCAGCTTTCGGGTCGGGCGTAGCGGGGAGCTGTTTTTT. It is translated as CASSFRVGRSGELFF. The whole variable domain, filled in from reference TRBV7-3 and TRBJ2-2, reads GAGVSQTPSNKVTEKGKYVELRCDPISGHTALYWYRQSLGQGPEFLIYFQGTGAADDSGLPNDRFFAVRPEGSVSTLKIQRTERGDSAVYLCASSFRVGRSGELFFGEGSRLTVL.